Each of the 23 T cell receptor beta chains below was sequenced from the same sample in a study of Ad26.COV2.S vaccination and SARS-CoV-2 variants. Only in-frame clones appear in the TCRdb table, and some are missing; sequencing was by immunoSEQ multiplex PCR. The sample holds 200,000 to 250,000 clones, approximately 88% seen once. The treatment is: some 19 received Ad26.COV2.S at low or high dose, single or two shots; roughly five received placebo; per-sample allocation not given. The samples date from day 63 after the first vaccine or placebo injection. The sequencing used peripheral blood, collected in a trial of Ad26.COV2.S vaccine versus placebo. The receptors shown here come from a person aged 18-65 years who received the Ad26.COV2.S COVID-19 vaccine or a placebo.

The rearrangement uses TRBV27 and TRBJ2-1, with 9 bases fitting TRBD2. J lost 7 bases, V lost 3 bases, and 1 base had no gene match. The length of the CDR3 is 13 residues. The V gene's germline CDR1 is MNHEY and CDR2 SMNVEV (reference sequence). This chain's CDR3 is CASSLAGGNEQFF. DNA of the CDR3: TGTGCCAGCAGTTTGGCGGGAGGGAATGAGCAGTTCTTC.

This clone occurred once. V is TRBV27 and J is TRBJ2-7; 7 nucleotides align to TRBD1. CDR3 length equals 14 residues. The ends lost 5 bases at V and 3 bases at J; junction bases unmatched: 7. Germline-derived CDR1 and CDR2 are MNHEY and SMNVEV (reference sequence). The CDR3, as DNA: TGTGCCAGCAGTCGAGGGGGCGCTTTCTACGAGCAGTACTTC. Protein: CASSRGGAFYEQYF.

This chain links TRBV20-1 with TRBJ1-2; the D is unclear. Trimming removed 2 bases at V and 8 bases at J, with 9 bases between. This CDR3 has 11 residues. Germline-derived CDR1 and CDR2 are DFQATT and SNEGSKA (reference sequence). DNA for the CDR3: TGCAGTGCTAGACAAGGGTGGGGCTACACCTTC. Translation gives CSARQGWGYTF.

The chain joins TRBV28 to TRBJ1-3; TRBD1 might be the D (6 bases). Trimming removed 1 base from V and 3 bases from J, with 13 bases in between. The CDR3 is made up of 16 amino acids. Germline V gives CDR1 MDHEN, CDR2 SYDVKM. CDR3 DNA: TGTGCCAGCAGTTTATTGTTGGGGGCGGGTGGAAACACCATATATTTT. Its translation: CASSLLLGAGGNTIYF.

This clone was picked up one time. This CDR3 is CAIRPGQGAQGYTF. The CDR3 DNA sequence: TGTGCCATCAGACCGGGACAGGGGGCGCAAGGCTACACCTTC. The chain carries TRBV10-3 and TRBJ1-2; TRBD1 agrees at 12 bases. V lost 6 bases, J lost 8 bases, and 7 bases stayed unmatched. Per germline, CDR1 ENHRY and CDR2 SYGVKD. This CDR3 has 14 residues.

This clone was counted once. The V gene is TRBV5-1, the J gene TRBJ2-1; 13 nucleotides agree with TRBD2. The CDR3 length is 16 residues. Germline CDR1 is SGHRS and CDR2 is YFSETQ. After removal of 4 bases from V and 3 bases from J, the junction contained 4 bases not matched to a gene. The CDR3 nucleotides read TGCGCCAGCAGCCCGGGACTAGCGGGGCTCTACAATGAGCAGTTCTTC. This sequence encodes CASSPGLAGLYNEQFF.

This clone appeared a single time. The rearrangement joins TRBV18 to TRBJ2-7; 8 positions agree with TRBD2. Unmatched junction bases numbered 12, after V lost 0 bases and J lost 5 bases. Germline V gene lookup returns CDR1 KGHSH and CDR2 LQKENI. This CDR3 contains 17 residues. The CDR3 sequence is CASSPPRGGTGLDEQYF. CDR3 DNA sequence: TGTGCCAGCTCACCACCCCGAGGGGGGACGGGACTAGACGAGCAGTACTTC.

This sequence joins TRBV20-1 and TRBJ2-7, with 7 bases that match TRBD2. The germline gives CDR1 DFQATT, CDR2 SNEGSKA (reference sequence). The length of the CDR3 is 13 residues. The V and J ends lost 3 bases and 5 bases, in that order; junction bases with no gene match: 7. The CDR3 DNA is TGCAGTGCTAGTCGGGAGGCCCGCCACGAGCAGTACTTC. Translated, it gives CSASREARHEQYF.

The V call is TRBV19, the J call TRBJ2-1; D call uncertain. The CDR3 sequence is 15 residues long. With 3 bases removed from V and 5 bases from J, the gap between germline ends came to 14 bases. Germline V gene lookup returns CDR1 LNHDA and CDR2 SQIVND (reference sequence). The CDR3 reads CASSIGQAKNNEQFF. The CDR3 region has the DNA TGTGCCAGTAGTATCGGGCAGGCGAAAAACAATGAGCAGTTCTTC.

The chain carries TRBV28 and TRBJ1-2; TRBD1 agrees at 7 bases. The ends lost 5 bases at V and 4 bases at J; junction bases unmatched: 10. From germline, CDR1 is MDHEN and CDR2 SYDVKM. This CDR3 spans 15 amino acids. CDR3 sequence (DNA): TGTGCCAGCAGTAAAATTGCCGGGACAGTCTATGGCTACACCTTC. It yields the protein CASSKIAGTVYGYTF.

This sequence joins TRBV12-3 or TRBV12-4 and TRBJ1-2; the match to TRBD1 covers 9 bases. CDR3 size: 13 residues. The V gene end was trimmed by 8 bases and the J gene end by 8 bases; junction bases not matched to a gene: 9. As DNA, the CDR3 is TGTGCCAGCCTTTTAGACAGGGGGGGAGGCTACACCTTC. Amino acid sequence: CASLLDRGGGYTF.

This chain links TRBV12-5 with TRBJ2-7, with TRBD1 identical over 8 bases. Germline V gives CDR1 LGHNT, CDR2 FRNRAP. After removal of 6 bases from V and 5 bases from J, the junction contained 6 bases not matched to a gene. The CDR3 loop spans 13 amino acids. In DNA form, the CDR3 reads TGTGCTAGTGGCTTGTCGGACAGGGACGAGCAGTACTTC. This translates into CASGLSDRDEQYF.

This sequence joins TRBV6-2 or TRBV6-3 and TRBJ2-4; no definite D call. Germline assignment: CDR1 MNHEY and CDR2 SVGEGT. CDR3 length equals 14 residues. V lost 0 bases to trimming and J lost 8 bases, with 11 bases between them. CDR3 residues: CASSYSSAADIQYF. In nucleotides, the CDR3 is TGTGCCAGCAGTTACTCCTCGGCCGCGGACATTCAGTACTTC.

This chain uses TRBV5-1 with TRBJ2-5; 8 bases match TRBD2. From germline, CDR1 is SGHRS and CDR2 YFSETQ. The CDR3 spans 15 residues. V lost 7 bases to trimming and J lost 2 bases; unmatched junction nucleotides: 10. The CDR3 DNA sequence: TGCGCCAGCCCCTCAAATGGACTAGCTCAAGAGACCCAGTACTTC. It is translated as CASPSNGLAQETQYF.

The V gene is TRBV6-5, the J gene TRBJ2-3; possible D gene TRBD2, 6 bases. Trimming shortened V by 2 bases and J by 4 bases, and 7 bases separated the two germline ends. The V gene's germline CDR1 is MNHEY and CDR2 SVGAGI. The length of the CDR3 is 13 residues. The CDR3 coding sequence is TGTGCCAGCAGTTACGGGGGGTCAGATACGCAGTATTTT. This sequence encodes CASSYGGSDTQYF.

The rearrangement joins TRBV10-3 to TRBJ2-6, with 7 nucleotides matching TRBD1. The V segment lost 6 bases and the J segment 0 bases; nucleotides outside the gene matches: 5. Germline V gene data show CDR1 as ENHRY and CDR2 as SYGVKD. This CDR3 has 16 residues. The CDR3 DNA sequence: TGTGCCATCAGCCGGGACAGCGGCTCTGGGGCCAACGTCCTGACTTTC. It codes for CAISRDSGSGANVLTF.

The rearrangement links TRBV29-1 to TRBJ2-2; D is uncertain. In germline, CDR1 is SQVTM, CDR2 ANQGSEA. The CDR3 totals 16 residues. V lost 2 bases and J 0 bases, leaving 13 bases between the germline ends. The CDR3 DNA sequence: TGCAGCGTTGAACCGGCAGGAACACCGAACACCGGGGAGCTGTTTTTT. Translation gives CSVEPAGTPNTGELFF.

The V call is TRBV6-5, the J call TRBJ2-7, with 10 bases matching TRBD1. This CDR3 contains 13 residues. Trimming took 6 bases from V and 5 from J; bases not matched to a gene: 4. Germline-derived CDR1 and CDR2 are MNHEY and SVGAGI. The CDR3 spells CASSRDRGHEQYF. The CDR3 DNA reads as TGTGCCAGCAGCCGGGACAGGGGCCACGAGCAGTACTTC.

The rearrangement joins TRBV7-9 to TRBJ1-1; 7 bases fit TRBD1. This CDR3 is 14 amino acids long. Trimming took 4 bases from V and 6 from J; bases not matched to a gene: 8. CDR1 and CDR2 (germline): SEHNR, FQNEAQ (reference sequence). The CDR3 protein is CASSSNDRVAEAFF. The CDR3 DNA sequence: TGTGCCAGCAGCTCCAACGACAGGGTTGCTGAAGCTTTCTTT.

The genes are TRBV15 and TRBJ2-3; D gene uncertain. The length of the CDR3 is 17 residues. The germline V gene has CDR1 LNHNV and CDR2 YYDKDF (reference sequence). V was cut by 1 base and J by 0 bases, with 14 bases left in between. The CDR3 here is CATSRGEGPLSTDTQYF. DNA of the CDR3: TGTGCCACCAGCAGAGGGGAAGGACCCCTTAGCACAGATACGCAGTATTTT.

The chain combines TRBV10-2 with TRBJ2-7; 11 bases map to TRBD2. V lost 6 bases and J lost 2; bases outside the gene matches: 6. Germline CDR1 and CDR2: WSHSY and SAAADI. The CDR3 has 15 amino acids. CDR3: CASRGLAGRTYEQYF. Written as DNA, the CDR3 is TGCGCCAGCAGAGGACTAGCGGGTAGGACCTACGAGCAGTACTTC.

This chain connects TRBV6-5 to TRBJ1-2, with unresolved D. CDR3 length equals 15 residues. V was pared by 8 bases and J by 11 bases, with 27 bases between. Germline V gene sequence: CDR1 MNHEY, CDR2 SVGAGI. The CDR3 spells CASFGRKFLLLGYTF. CDR3 DNA sequence: TGTGCCAGCTTCGGACGGAAATTCCTCCTTTTGGGATACACCTTC.

The sample holds a few counts of this clone. The rearrangement links TRBV6-4 to TRBJ2-6; possibly TRBD2 for D (5 bases). The V end lost 6 bases, the J end lost 4 bases, and 7 bases lay between the germline ends. CDR3 size: 13 residues. Germline V gene lookup returns CDR1 MRHNA and CDR2 SNTAGT. CDR3 DNA: TGTGCCAGCAGCGAGGGAGGGGCCAACGTCCTGACTTTC. Translation: CASSEGGANVLTF.